These 2 T cell receptor beta chains were sequenced from one sample in a study of T cell changes during pregnancy in multiple sclerosis (dated by TCRdb to between 2019 and 2020). Receptors were amplified or captured by the immunoSEQ multiplex PCR assay. The clones in this table, taken by TCRdb from immuneACCESS, are in-frame only. Not every clone is retained; where verified, under half of the shortfall comes from an unresolved V gene, and the cause of the rest is unknown. This sample gives 34,000 or so clones in total; about nine tenths of them show up just once. The ten top clones hold around a tenth of the sample. Sequenced material: CD8+ T cells from peripheral blood mononuclear cells, taken before pregnancy. Source of these receptors: a female donor with multiple sclerosis, enrolled in a pregnancy study.

As for this clone: A read error may account for a junction end that differs from germline. This chain uses TRBV6-1 with TRBJ1-1; no definite D call. This CDR3 has 11 residues. Germline CDR1 MNHNS, CDR2 SASEGT. CDR3 DNA: TGTGTCAGCCCCAGGAACACTGAAGCTTTCTTT. This encodes CVSPRNTEAFF.

This chain connects TRBV2 to TRBJ1-5; 7 bases align to TRBD1. The CDR3 is 16 amino acids. Germline CDR1 reads SNHLY; CDR2 reads FYNNEI. V dropped 6 bases and J dropped 5; count of bases not matched to a gene: 13. The CDR3 region is CASRDTGATLDQPQHF. The CDR3 DNA reads TGTGCCAGCAGAGATACAGGGGCCACCCTCGATCAGCCCCAGCATTTT.